Listed here is a single T cell receptor (beta chain). Its antigen is still unknown. Nothing much larger sits one base from this clone, and base qualities are not available. One collaborating source in Seattle enrolled patients while the patients were actively infected and followed the patients over time throughout the course of disease. Whole blood was collected in K2EDTA tubes by collaborating institutions according to the institutions' own protocols. For TCRbeta analysis, collaborators shipped samples in one of three forms: frozen whole blood, isolated PBMCs, or DNA extracted from either of those sample types. The immunoSEQ Assay, a bias-controlled multiplex PCR, was used to amplify TCRbeta CDR3 regions from genomic DNA. Per the source publication's procedure: The number of nucleated cells in each sample was estimated from the amplification of reference gene primers within the assay. To quantify the absolute abundance of each unique TCRbeta CDR3 rearrangement, sequence reads were collapsed and filtered. For each sample, productive Simpson clonality was calculated as the square root of Simpson's diversity index over productive rearrangements. TCRdb mirrors the immuneACCESS table, restricted to in-frame sequences. Some clones are absent from its copies; in checked studies, under half trace to an unresolved V gene, and the reason for the others is unknown. The V and J calls and clone size are taken from that table; D and trimming were inferred from the DNA. This sample has 150,000 to 170,000 clones in its table, and around 83% of those were observed once. The leading ten clones occupy roughly 12% of the sample.

This specimen belongs to a study of blood T cell repertoires in COVID-19 (dated by TCRdb to about 2020). For the study in its entirety: The collaborator samples originated in the United States, Italy and Spain and spanned the acute and convalescent phases of COVID-19. The material from the prospective study consisted of cDNA or gDNA derived from T cells, B-cell-depleted T cells, or PBMCs. Subjects who had been exposed to COVID-19, were actively infected with it, or had recovered from it provided the deeply sampled blood TCRbeta repertoires that made up the dataset. The repertoires were made available in a free public database intended to serve as a resource for research on the immune response to SARS-CoV-2. Samples were obtained from the ongoing ImmuneRACE study (first 160 participants) and from about 1,300 subjects provided by 6 global collaborators. The sample metadata nearly always contained a de-identified subject ID, COVID-19 status, age in years and sex. Where HLA class I and class II types were available, the types were taken from metadata supplied by the sample provider, not from assay-based typing.

Overall study outcomes, separate from this receptor: Clinical and demographic metadata were provided uncurated, with the amount varying by source and participant.

Relative to germline, V is 7 bases shorter and J is 1 base shorter, with 13 bases between their ends. The CDR3 runs 13 amino acids, cysteine and phenylalanine included. Left in the record is the CDR3 DNA by itself, 39 bases read in frame from the first base. For CDR1 and CDR2, the germline V gene lists SQVTM and ANQGSEA. This clonotype was obtained from a woman aged 55-70 years with COVID-19, enrolled during active disease. The chain links TRBV29-1 with TRBJ2-5, with no reliable assignment of the D segment. Material for sequencing was peripheral blood. The DNA is TGCAGCGGACTCCAGCCGGCCCAAGAGACCCAGTACTTC. Protein translation: CSGLQPAQETQYF.